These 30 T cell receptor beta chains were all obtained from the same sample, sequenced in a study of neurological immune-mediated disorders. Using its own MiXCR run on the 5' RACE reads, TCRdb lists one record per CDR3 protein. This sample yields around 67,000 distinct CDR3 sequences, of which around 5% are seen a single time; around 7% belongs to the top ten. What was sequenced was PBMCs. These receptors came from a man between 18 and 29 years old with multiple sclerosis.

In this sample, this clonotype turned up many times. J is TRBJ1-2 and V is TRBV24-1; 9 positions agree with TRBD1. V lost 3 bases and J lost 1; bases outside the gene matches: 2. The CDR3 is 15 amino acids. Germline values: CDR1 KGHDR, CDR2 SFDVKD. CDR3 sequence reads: CATSDGTGSNYGYTF. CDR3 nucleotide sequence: TGTGCCACCAGTGATGGGACAGGGAGTAACTATGGCTACACCTTC.

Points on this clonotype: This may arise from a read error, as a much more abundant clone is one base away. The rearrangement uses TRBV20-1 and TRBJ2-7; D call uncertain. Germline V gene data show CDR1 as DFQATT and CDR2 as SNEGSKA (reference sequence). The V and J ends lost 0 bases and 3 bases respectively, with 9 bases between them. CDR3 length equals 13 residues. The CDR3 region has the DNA TGCAGTGCTAGAGATAGAACCGACTACGAGCAGTACTTC. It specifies CSARDRTDYEQYF.

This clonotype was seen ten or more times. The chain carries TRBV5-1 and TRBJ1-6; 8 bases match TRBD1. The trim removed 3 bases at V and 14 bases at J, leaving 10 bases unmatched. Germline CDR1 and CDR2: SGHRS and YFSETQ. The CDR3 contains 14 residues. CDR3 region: CASSYTYRGRSLHF. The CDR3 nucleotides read TGCGCCAGCAGCTACACATACAGGGGGAGATCCCTCCACTTT.

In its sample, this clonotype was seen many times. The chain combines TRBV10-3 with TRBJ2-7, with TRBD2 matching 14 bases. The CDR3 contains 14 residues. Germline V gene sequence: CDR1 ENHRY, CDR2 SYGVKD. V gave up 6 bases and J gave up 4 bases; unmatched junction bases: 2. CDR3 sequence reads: CAIRGLAGAYEQYF. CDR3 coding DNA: TGTGCCATCAGGGGACTAGCGGGGGCATACGAGCAGTACTTC.

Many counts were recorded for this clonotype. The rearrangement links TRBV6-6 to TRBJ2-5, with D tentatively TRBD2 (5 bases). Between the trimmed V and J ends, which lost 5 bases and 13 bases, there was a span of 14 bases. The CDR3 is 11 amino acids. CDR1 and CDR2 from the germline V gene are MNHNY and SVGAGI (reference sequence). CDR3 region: CASSQERILYF. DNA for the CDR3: TGTGCCAGCAGTCAAGAGCGGATACTGTACTTC.

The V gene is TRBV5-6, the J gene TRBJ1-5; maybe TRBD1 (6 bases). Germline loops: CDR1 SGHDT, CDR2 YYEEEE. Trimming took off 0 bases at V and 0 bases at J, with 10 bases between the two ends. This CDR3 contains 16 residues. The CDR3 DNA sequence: TGTGCCAGCAGCTTGGGAACAGGGATTAGCAATCAGCCCCAGCATTTT. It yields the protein CASSLGTGISNQPQHF.

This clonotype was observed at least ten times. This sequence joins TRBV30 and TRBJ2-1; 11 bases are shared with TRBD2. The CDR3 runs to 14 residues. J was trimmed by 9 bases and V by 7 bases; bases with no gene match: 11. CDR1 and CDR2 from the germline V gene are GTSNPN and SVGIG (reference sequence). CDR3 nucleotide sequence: TGTGCCTCCCGACGACTAGCGGGAACTGGTGAGCAGTTCTTC. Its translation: CASRRLAGTGEQFF. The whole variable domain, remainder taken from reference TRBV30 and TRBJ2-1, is SQTIHQWPATLVQPVGSPLSLECTVEGTSNPNLYWYRQAAGRGLQLLFYSVGIGQISSEVPQNLSASRPQDRQFILSSKKLLLSDSGFYLCASRRLAGTGEQFFGPGTRLTVL.

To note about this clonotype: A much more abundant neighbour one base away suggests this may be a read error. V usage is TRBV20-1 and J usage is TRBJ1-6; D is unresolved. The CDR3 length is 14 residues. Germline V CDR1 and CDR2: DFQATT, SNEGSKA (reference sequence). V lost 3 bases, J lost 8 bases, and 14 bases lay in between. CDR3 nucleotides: TGCAGTGCTAGGCTCGGAAAGGGATATTCACCCCTCCACTTT. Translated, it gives CSARLGKGYSPLHF.

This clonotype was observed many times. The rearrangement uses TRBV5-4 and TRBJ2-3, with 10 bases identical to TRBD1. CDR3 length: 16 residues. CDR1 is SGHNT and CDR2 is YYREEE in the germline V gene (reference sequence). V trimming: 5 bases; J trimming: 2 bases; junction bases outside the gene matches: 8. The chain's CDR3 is CASSSPGTGVTDTQYF. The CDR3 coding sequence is TGTGCCAGCAGTTCCCCCGGGACAGGGGTCACAGATACGCAGTATTTT.

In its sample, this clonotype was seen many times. This CDR3 reads CSASGRWAYQETQYF. As DNA, the CDR3 is TGCAGTGCTAGTGGGCGGTGGGCCTACCAAGAGACCCAGTACTTC. The chain is built from TRBV20-1 and TRBJ2-5; no clear D gene. Trimming took 3 bases from V and 0 from J, leaving 14 bases between them. Per germline, CDR1 DFQATT and CDR2 SNEGSKA (reference sequence). This CDR3 has 15 amino acids.

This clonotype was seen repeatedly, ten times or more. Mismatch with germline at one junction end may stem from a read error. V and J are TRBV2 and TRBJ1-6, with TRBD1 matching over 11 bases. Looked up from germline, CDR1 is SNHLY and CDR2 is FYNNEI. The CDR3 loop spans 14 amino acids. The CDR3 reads CASRGTGGNSPLNF. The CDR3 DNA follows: TGTGCCAGCAGGGGGACAGGGGGTAATTCACCCCTCAACTTT.

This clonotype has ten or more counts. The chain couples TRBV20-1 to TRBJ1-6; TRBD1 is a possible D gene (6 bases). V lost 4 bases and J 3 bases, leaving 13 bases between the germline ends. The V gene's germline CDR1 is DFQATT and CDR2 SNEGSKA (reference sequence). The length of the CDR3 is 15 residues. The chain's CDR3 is CSAKAGGNYNSPLHF. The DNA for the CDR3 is TGCAGTGCTAAGGCCGGGGGCAACTATAATTCACCCCTCCACTTT.

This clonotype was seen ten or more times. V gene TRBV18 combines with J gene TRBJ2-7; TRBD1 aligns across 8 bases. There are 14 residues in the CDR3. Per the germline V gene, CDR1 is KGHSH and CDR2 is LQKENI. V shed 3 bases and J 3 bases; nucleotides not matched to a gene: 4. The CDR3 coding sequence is TGTGCCAGCTCACCCGGACAGGGTATCTACGAGCAGTACTTC. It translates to CASSPGQGIYEQYF.

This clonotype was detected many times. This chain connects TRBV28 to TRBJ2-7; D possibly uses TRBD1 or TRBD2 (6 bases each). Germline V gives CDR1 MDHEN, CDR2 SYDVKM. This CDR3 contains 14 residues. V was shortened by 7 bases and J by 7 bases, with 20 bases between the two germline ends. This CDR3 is CASILGGGLGEQYF. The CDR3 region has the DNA TGTGCCAGCATCCTGGGGGGCGGCTTAGGGGAGCAGTACTTC.

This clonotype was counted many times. Here the CDR3 reads CASSVVGGGGSWPDNEQFF. The CDR3 DNA reads as TGTGCCAGCAGCGTAGTAGGGGGTGGGGGAAGTTGGCCCGACAATGAGCAGTTCTTC. The chain carries TRBV9 and TRBJ2-1; D may be TRBD1 (6 bases). This CDR3 contains 19 residues. V was cut by 0 bases and J by 5 bases, with 24 bases left in between. Per the germline V gene, CDR1 is SGDLS and CDR2 is YYNGEE.

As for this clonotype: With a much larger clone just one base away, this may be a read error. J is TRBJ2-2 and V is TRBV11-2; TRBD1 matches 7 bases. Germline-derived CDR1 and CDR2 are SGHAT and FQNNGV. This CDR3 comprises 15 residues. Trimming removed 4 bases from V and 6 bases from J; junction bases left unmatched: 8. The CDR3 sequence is CASSSPTGCPGELFF. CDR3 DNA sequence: TGTGCCAGCAGCTCCCCGACAGGGTGTCCCGGGGAGCTGTTTTTT.

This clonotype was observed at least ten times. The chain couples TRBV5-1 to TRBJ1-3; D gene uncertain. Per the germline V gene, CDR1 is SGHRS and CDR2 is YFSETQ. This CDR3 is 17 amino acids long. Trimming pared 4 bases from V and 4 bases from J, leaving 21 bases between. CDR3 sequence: CASSPEPGLRRGNTIYF. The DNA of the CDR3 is TGCGCCAGCAGCCCGGAACCGGGCCTACGGCGGGGAAACACCATATATTTT.

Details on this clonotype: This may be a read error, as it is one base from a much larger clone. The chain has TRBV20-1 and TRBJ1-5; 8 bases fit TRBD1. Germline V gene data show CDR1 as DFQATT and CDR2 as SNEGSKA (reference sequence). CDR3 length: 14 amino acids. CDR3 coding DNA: TGCAGTGCGTCACAGGGGGGTGGAGATCAGCCCCAGAATTTT. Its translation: CSASQGGGDQPQNF.

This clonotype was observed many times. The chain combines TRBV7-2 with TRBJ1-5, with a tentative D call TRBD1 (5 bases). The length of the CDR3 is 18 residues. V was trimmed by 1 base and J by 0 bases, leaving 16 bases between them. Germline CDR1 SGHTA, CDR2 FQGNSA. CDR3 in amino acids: CASSLGRLAGDSNQPQHF. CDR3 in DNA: TGTGCCAGCAGCTTAGGCCGCCTTGCGGGGGATAGCAATCAGCCCCAGCATTTT.

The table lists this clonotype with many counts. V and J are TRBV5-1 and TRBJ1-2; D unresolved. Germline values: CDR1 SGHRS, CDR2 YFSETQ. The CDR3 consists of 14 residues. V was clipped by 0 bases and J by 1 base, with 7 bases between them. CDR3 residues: CASSLESVNYGYTF. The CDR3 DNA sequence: TGCGCCAGCAGCTTGGAGTCTGTTAACTATGGCTACACCTTC.

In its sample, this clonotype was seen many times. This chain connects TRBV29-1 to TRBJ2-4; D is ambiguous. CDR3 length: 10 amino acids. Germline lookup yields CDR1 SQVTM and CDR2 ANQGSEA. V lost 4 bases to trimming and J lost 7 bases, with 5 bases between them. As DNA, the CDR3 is TGCAGCGTTGGATCGAACATTCAGTACTTC. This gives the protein CSVGSNIQYF.

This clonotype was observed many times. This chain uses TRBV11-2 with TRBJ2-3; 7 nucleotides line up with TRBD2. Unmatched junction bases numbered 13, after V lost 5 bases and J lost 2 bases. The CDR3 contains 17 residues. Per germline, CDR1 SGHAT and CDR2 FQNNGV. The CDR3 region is CASSAAIGGGTTDTQYF. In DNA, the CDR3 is TGTGCCAGCAGCGCAGCAATTGGCGGGGGAACCACAGATACGCAGTATTTT.

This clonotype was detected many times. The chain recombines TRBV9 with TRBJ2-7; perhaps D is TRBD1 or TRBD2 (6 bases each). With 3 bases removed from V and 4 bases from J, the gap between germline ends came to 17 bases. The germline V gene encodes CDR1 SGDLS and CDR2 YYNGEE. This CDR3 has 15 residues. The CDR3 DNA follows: TGTGCCAGCAGCGGAGGAGGGGGACTCTTGTACGAGCAGTACTTC. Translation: CASSGGGGLLYEQYF.

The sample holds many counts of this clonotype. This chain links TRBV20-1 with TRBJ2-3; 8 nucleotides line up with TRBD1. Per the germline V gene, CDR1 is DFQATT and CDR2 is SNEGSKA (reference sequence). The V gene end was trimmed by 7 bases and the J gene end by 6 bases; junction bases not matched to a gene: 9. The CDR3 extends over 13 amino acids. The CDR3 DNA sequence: TGCAGTGTGTTAGCAGGGGGCATGGATACGCAGTATTTT. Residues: CSVLAGGMDTQYF.

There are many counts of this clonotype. The CDR3 loop is CSARHPHGRGTGELFF. The CDR3 bases are TGCAGTGCTAGACACCCACACGGTCGCGGCACCGGGGAGCTGTTTTTT. V usage is TRBV20-1 and J usage is TRBJ2-2, with no clear D. The V gene's germline CDR1 is DFQATT and CDR2 SNEGSKA (reference sequence). The CDR3 has 16 residues. Trimming removed 2 bases from V and 4 bases from J, with 17 bases in between.

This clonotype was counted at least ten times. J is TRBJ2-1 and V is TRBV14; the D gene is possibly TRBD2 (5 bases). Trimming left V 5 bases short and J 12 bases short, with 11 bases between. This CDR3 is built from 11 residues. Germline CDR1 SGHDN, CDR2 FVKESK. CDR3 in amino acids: CASSDLSAQFF. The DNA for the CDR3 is TGTGCCAGCAGCGACCTTAGCGCGCAGTTCTTC.

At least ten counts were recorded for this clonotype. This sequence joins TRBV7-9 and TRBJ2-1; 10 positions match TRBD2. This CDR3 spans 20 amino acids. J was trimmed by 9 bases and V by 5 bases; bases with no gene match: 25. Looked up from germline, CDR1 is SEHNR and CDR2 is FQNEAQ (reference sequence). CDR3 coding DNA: TGTGCCAGCAGCCCCCCTTATGGCCCCATGGCTAGCGGGAGTTACGGTGAGCAGTTCTTC. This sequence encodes CASSPPYGPMASGSYGEQFF.

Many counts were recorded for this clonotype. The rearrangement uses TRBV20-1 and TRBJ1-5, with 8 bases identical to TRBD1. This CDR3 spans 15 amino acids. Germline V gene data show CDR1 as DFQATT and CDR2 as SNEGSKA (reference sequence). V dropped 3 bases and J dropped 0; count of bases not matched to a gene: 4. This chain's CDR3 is CSARYRGNSNQPQHF. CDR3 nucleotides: TGCAGTGCTAGGTACAGGGGGAATAGCAATCAGCCCCAGCATTTT.

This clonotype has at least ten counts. The CDR3 region has the DNA TGTGCCAGCAGCCCCGGTGGATTACAAGAGACCCAGTACTTC. Protein: CASSPGGLQETQYF. The chain is built from TRBV4-2 and TRBJ2-5; D call uncertain. With 4 bases removed from V and 2 bases from J, the gap between germline ends came to 11 bases. The CDR3 runs 14 residues. Germline V gene data show CDR1 as LGHNA and CDR2 as YNFKEQ.

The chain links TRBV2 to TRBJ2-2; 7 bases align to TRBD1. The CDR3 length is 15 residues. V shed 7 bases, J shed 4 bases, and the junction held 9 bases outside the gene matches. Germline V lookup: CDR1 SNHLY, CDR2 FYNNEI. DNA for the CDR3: TGTGCCAGCATAGGGGGCGGAAAGAGCACCGGGGAGCTGTTTTTT. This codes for CASIGGGKSTGELFF.